The rows below give T cell receptor beta chains drawn from one sample of a study of shared clonotypes between healthy human individuals. The method was immunoSEQ multiplex PCR; TCRdb's version includes in-frame clones alone and lacks a portion of them. The profile shows some 2.1 million clones, around 95% of them singletons. Sequenced: naive CD4+ T cells sorted from blood. Receptors were obtained from a man younger than 35 in good health. Each CDR3 is given with its conserved first and last residue. A D gene is named only where the DNA matches it firmly. Rows give clone size only sometimes, using once, few, many, or a class for an expanded clone.

TRBV28,TRBJ1-5,TRBD1,NA,TGTGCCAGCAGTTCGACCGGGACAGGGACCGTTAGCAATCAGCCCCAGCATTTT,CASSSTGTGTVSNQPQHF
TRBV14,TRBJ1-2,NA,NA,TGTGCCAGCAGCCCATCAGTCTATGGCTACACCTTC,CASSPSVYGYTF
TRBV30,TRBJ1-1,NA,NA,TGTGCCTGGAGGGTAGGGACGGGACCCCGTGCTTTCTTT,CAWRVGTGPRAFF
TRBV11-2,TRBJ2-1,TRBD2,once,TGTGCCAGCAGCCAGGGACTAACGGTTGAGCAGTTCTTC,CASSQGLTVEQFF
TRBV19,TRBJ2-7,TRBD1,NA,TGTGCCAGTAGTATATCCGGGACAGCACCCTACGAGCAGTACTTC,CASSISGTAPYEQYF
TRBV4-1,TRBJ1-2,NA,NA,TGCGCCAGCAGCCAAGACAGGGGAATGGTACGGGGCTACACCTTC,CASSQDRGMVRGYTF
TRBV10-3,TRBJ2-6,NA,NA,TGTGCCATCAGGAACACTCCTGGGGCCAACGTCCTGACTTTC,CAIRNTPGANVLTF
TRBV5-1,TRBJ1-4,TRBD1,NA,TGCGCCAGCAGCTCGGGACAGAGTAATGAAAAACTGTTTTTT,CASSSGQSNEKLFF
TRBV9,TRBJ2-2,TRBD2,NA,TGTGCCAGCAGCGTCGCGGGGGGGACCGTCACCGGGGAGCTGTTTTTT,CASSVAGGTVTGELFF
TRBV4-1,TRBJ2-1,NA,NA,TGCGCCAGCAGCCGCGGTTTAGCGGTCTACAATGAGCAGTTCTTC,CASSRGLAVYNEQFF
TRBV10-2,TRBJ2-1,NA,NA,TGTGGGGTCGCCAGAAATGAGCAGTTCTTC,CGVARNEQFF
TRBV11-2,TRBJ1-2,NA,NA,TGTGCCAGCAGCTTAGTTGTCGGCCAGATCTATGGCTACACCTTC,CASSLVVGQIYGYTF
TRBV6-6,TRBJ2-7,NA,NA,TGTGCCAGCAAGAGAGCTCTTGGTAACGAGCAGTACTTC,CASKRALGNEQYF
TRBV6-4,TRBJ1-4,NA,once,TGTGCCAGCGGCGGGACGACCGGATTAACTAATGAAAAACTGTTTTTT,CASGGTTGLTNEKLFF
TRBV7-9,TRBJ2-7,NA,NA,TGTGCCAGCAGCTTTGGGGGAAGTGGCGAGCAGTACTTC,CASSFGGSGEQYF
TRBV6-5,TRBJ2-1,TRBD2,NA,TGTGCCAGCAGGAAAACTAGCGGGTCGGTCAATGAGCAGTTCTTC,CASRKTSGSVNEQFF
TRBV14,TRBJ2-2,TRBD2,NA,TGTGCCAGCAGCCAAGGACTAGCGCCCGGGGAGCTGTTTTTT,CASSQGLAPGELFF
TRBV30,TRBJ1-2,NA,once,TGTGCCTGGAGTTTTGGGATTATAGCTAACTATGGCTACACCTTC,CAWSFGIIANYGYTF
TRBV29-1,TRBJ2-7,TRBD2,NA,TGCTCCGGGGGGGCCACCGGGGACGAGCAGTACTTC,CSGGATGDEQYF
TRBV6-5,TRBJ1-4,NA,NA,TGTGCCAGCAGTTCAAAGGGCTTAGCTAATGAAAAACTGTTTTTT,CASSSKGLANEKLFF
TRBV19,TRBJ2-2,NA,NA,TGTGCCAGTACCCTAACTCTTAGGGCTAGCATTGCCGGGGAGCTGTTTTTT,CASTLTLRASIAGELFF
TRBV18,TRBJ2-7,TRBD2,NA,TGTGCCAGCTCACCCCTGACTAGCGGGATGGTCCACGAGCAGTACTTC,CASSPLTSGMVHEQYF
TRBV27,TRBJ1-2,TRBD1,NA,TGTGCCAGCAGTCCGAGGGACAGATATGGCTACACCTTC,CASSPRDRYGYTF
TRBV6-1,TRBJ2-7,TRBD1,NA,TGTGCCAGCAGGGTTCCCGGGACAGGGTTCCACGAGCAGTACTTC,CASRVPGTGFHEQYF
TRBV10-3,TRBJ2-3,NA,NA,TGTGCCATCAGTGTACTGGACAGAGATGTGGATACGCAGTATTTT,CAISVLDRDVDTQYF
TRBV10-2,TRBJ2-1,NA,NA,TGCGCCAGCAGTGAGGACTCACTAGGGTACAATGAGCAGTTCTTC,CASSEDSLGYNEQFF
TRBV5-1,TRBJ1-2,TRBD1,NA,TGCGCCAGCAGCTTGGAAGGCGACAGGGGGAATGGCTACACCTTC,CASSLEGDRGNGYTF